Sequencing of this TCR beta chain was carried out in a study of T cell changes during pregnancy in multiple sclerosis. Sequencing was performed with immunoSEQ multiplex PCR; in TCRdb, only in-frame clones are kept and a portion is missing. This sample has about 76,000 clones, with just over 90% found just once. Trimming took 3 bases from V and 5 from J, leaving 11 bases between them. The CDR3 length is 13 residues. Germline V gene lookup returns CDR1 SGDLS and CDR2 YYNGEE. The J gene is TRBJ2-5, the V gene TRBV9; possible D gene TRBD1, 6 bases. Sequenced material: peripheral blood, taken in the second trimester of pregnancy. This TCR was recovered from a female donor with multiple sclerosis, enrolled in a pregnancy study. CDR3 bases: TGTGCCAGCAGCGATACAGGGAAGGAGACCCAGTACTTC. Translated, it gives CASSDTGKETQYF.